This TCR beta chain stems from a study of T cell responses to AZD1222 COVID-19 vaccine. CDR1 is LNHDA and CDR2 is SQIVND in the germline V gene (reference sequence). Trimming pared 5 bases from V and 4 bases from J, leaving 5 bases between. The CDR3 has 12 amino acids. Assay: immunoSEQ multiplex PCR; the TCRdb copy retains only in-frame clones and omits some. The sample lists 100,000 or so clones, more than 70% seen once, with 15% to 20% in the top ten. Sequencing was performed on peripheral blood, taken on day 0 of AZD1222 vaccination. This rearrangement joins TRBV19 to TRBJ1-4; unclear D gene. The receptor was isolated from an adult in good health. CDR3 DNA: TGTGCCAGTAGTCAGTTTAATGAAAAACTGTTTTTT. Translated, it gives CASSQFNEKLFF.